The 30 T cell receptor beta chains listed next were all sequenced from one sample in a study of cytomegalovirus exposure and HLA in healthy donors. The data were produced by immunoSEQ multiplex PCR, yet TCRdb's version contains in-frame clones alone and is incomplete. The data contain some 90,000 clones, roughly 97% of them singletons. The sample was PBMCs. The receptors were sampled from a man between 18 and 29 years old in good health and CMV-seronegative.

The rearrangement links TRBV7-9 to TRBJ2-2; TRBD1 is a possible D gene (5 bases). V gave up 1 base and J gave up 6 bases, with 15 bases separating them. Germline V gene lookup returns CDR1 SEHNR and CDR2 FQNEAQ (reference sequence). There are 16 residues in the CDR3. CDR3 protein: CASSLGLRQIAGELFF. CDR3 in DNA: TGTGCCAGCAGCTTAGGTCTTCGACAGATCGCCGGGGAGCTGTTTTTT.

The rearrangement uses TRBV4-1 and TRBJ2-4; D perhaps matches TRBD2 (6 bases). V was trimmed by 1 base and J by 2 bases, leaving 9 bases between them. CDR1 and CDR2 from the germline V gene are MGHRA and YSYEKL. The CDR3 length is 15 residues. CDR3 coding DNA: TGCGCCAGCAGCCAAGCGGGAGTTACCAAAAACATTCAGTACTTC. Translation gives CASSQAGVTKNIQYF.

The chain couples TRBV12-5 to TRBJ1-5; the D gene is possibly TRBD1 (5 bases). The V end was cut by 0 bases, the J end by 4 bases, with 19 bases between. The CDR3 runs 18 residues. Germline assignment: CDR1 LGHNT and CDR2 FRNRAP. CDR3 sequence (DNA): TGTGCTAGTGGTTTGGTACAAGTTCAGGCGACAGCAAATCAGCCCCAGCATTTT. Amino acids: CASGLVQVQATANQPQHF. The full variable domain, in which reference TRBV12-5 and TRBJ1-5 provide the parts outside the CDR3, is DARVTQTPRHKVTEMGQEVTMRCQPILGHNTVFWYRQTMMQGLELLAYFRNRAPLDDSGMPKDRFSAEMPDATLATLKIQPSEPRDSAVYFCASGLVQVQATANQPQHFGDGTRLSIL.

In its sample, this clone was seen a few times. The chain uses TRBV25-1 and TRBJ1-2; TRBD1 matches 7 bases. V lost 4 bases to trimming and J lost 5 bases; unmatched junction nucleotides: 7. Germline CDR1 reads MGHDK; CDR2 reads SYGVNS. CDR3 size: 14 residues. The CDR3: CASSGLRDSYGYTF. The DNA for the CDR3 is TGTGCCAGCAGTGGCCTCCGGGACAGTTATGGCTACACCTTC.

J is TRBJ2-3 and V is TRBV10-1; 10 nucleotides agree with TRBD2. With V trimmed by 3 bases and J by 3 bases, 3 bases remained unmatched. Germline-derived CDR1 and CDR2 are WNHNN and SYGVQD (reference sequence). The CDR3 is 15 residues long. The CDR3 nucleotides read TGCGCCAGCAGTGATCTAGCGGGAGAGACAGATACGCAGTATTTT. Its protein product is CASSDLAGETDTQYF.

V gene TRBV7-8 combines with J gene TRBJ2-1; 13 bases line up with TRBD2. Germline CDR1 and CDR2: SGHVS and FQNEAQ. V lost 3 bases and J lost 10; bases outside the gene matches: 6. The CDR3 sequence is 15 residues long. The CDR3 DNA sequence: TGTGCCAGCAGCTTTGGACTAGCGGGAGTACGGGAGCAGTTCTTC. This encodes CASSFGLAGVREQFF.

This rearrangement joins TRBV6-4 to TRBJ2-3, with a weak D call TRBD2 (7 bases). V was cut by 2 bases and J by 0 bases, with 12 bases left in between. Germline loops: CDR1 MRHNA, CDR2 SNTAGT. The CDR3 is 16 amino acids. The CDR3 coding sequence is TGTGCCAGCAGTGACCCGAGGGGGGGTAGCACAGATACGCAGTATTTT. As protein: CASSDPRGGSTDTQYF.

The genes are TRBV6-5 and TRBJ2-7; 8 nucleotides agree with TRBD1. Germline CDR1 MNHEY, CDR2 SVGAGI. Germline trimming cut 6 bases from V and 2 bases from J; bases unmatched to any gene: 6. This CDR3 is 14 amino acids long. This chain's CDR3 is CASRTDRGTYEQYF. DNA of the CDR3: TGTGCCAGCAGGACCGACAGGGGTACCTACGAGCAGTACTTC.

Written as DNA, the CDR3 is TGCGCCAGCAGCTTGGCCCTAGCGGGAGGGCTGATCTATAATGAGCAGTTCTTC. This encodes CASSLALAGGLIYNEQFF. V and J are TRBV5-1 and TRBJ2-1; 12 bases fit TRBD2. This CDR3 has 18 amino acids. Germline CDR1 and CDR2: SGHRS and YFSETQ. Unmatched junction bases numbered 11, after V lost 0 bases and J lost 7 bases.

V and J are TRBV7-2 and TRBJ2-3; 8 bases are a match to TRBD2. The CDR3 consists of 15 residues. Looked up from germline, CDR1 is SGHTA and CDR2 is FQGNSA. V trimming: 5 bases; J trimming: 2 bases; junction bases outside the gene matches: 6. CDR3: CASSRGTRLTDTQYF. In DNA, the CDR3 is TGTGCCAGCAGCCGAGGGACTAGACTCACAGATACGCAGTATTTT.

V usage is TRBV13 and J usage is TRBJ1-5, with no clear D. Germline CDR1 PRHDT, CDR2 FYEKMQ (reference sequence). CDR3 size: 13 residues. The V end lost 0 bases, the J end lost 4 bases, and 4 bases lay between the germline ends. CDR3 sequence reads: CASSLGPNQPQHF. CDR3 sequence (DNA): TGTGCCAGCAGCTTAGGTCCGAATCAGCCCCAGCATTTT.

The gene calls are TRBV11-2 and TRBJ2-2; D not certain. This CDR3 is 14 amino acids long. Trimming shortened V by 5 bases and J by 4 bases, and 11 bases separated the two germline ends. CDR1 and CDR2 from the germline V gene are SGHAT and FQNNGV. This CDR3 is CASSPRVLTGELFF. CDR3 DNA sequence: TGTGCCAGCAGCCCCCGGGTGCTCACCGGGGAGCTGTTTTTT.

V and J are TRBV5-8 and TRBJ2-1; 12 bases are a match to TRBD2. V shed 1 base and J 10 bases; nucleotides not matched to a gene: 18. The CDR3 spans 19 residues. The germline V gene has CDR1 SGHTS and CDR2 YDEGEE. The CDR3 bases are TGTGCCAGCAGCTTGATGTGGGCTAGCGGGGGGGAAGTGGAGGGGGAGCAGTTCTTC. This sequence encodes CASSLMWASGGEVEGEQFF.

J is TRBJ1-3 and V is TRBV11-2; weak D call: TRBD1 (6 bases). With 4 bases removed from V and 3 bases from J, the gap between germline ends came to 16 bases. This CDR3 contains 16 residues. Per the germline V gene, CDR1 is SGHAT and CDR2 is FQNNGV. The CDR3 sequence is CASSSTMSRGGNTIYF. The CDR3 DNA follows: TGTGCCAGCAGCTCGACCATGAGCAGGGGTGGAAACACCATATATTTT.

The gene calls are TRBV6-5 and TRBJ2-1; possible D gene TRBD1, 6 bases. Germline loops: CDR1 MNHEY, CDR2 SVGAGI. V was clipped by 0 bases and J by 4 bases, with 10 bases between them. The CDR3 loop spans 15 amino acids. CDR3 protein: CASSYSGTHYNEQFF. For the CDR3, the DNA is TGTGCCAGCAGTTACTCCGGGACACATTACAATGAGCAGTTCTTC.

The chain employs TRBV6-5 and TRBJ1-1, with TRBD1 identical over 7 bases. This CDR3 is 14 amino acids long. Germline V gene sequence: CDR1 MNHEY, CDR2 SVGAGI. The trim removed 6 bases at V and 2 bases at J, leaving 6 bases unmatched. The CDR3 DNA sequence: TGTGCCAGCAGCCCCCACAGGGGCAACACTGAAGCTTTCTTT. Translating gives CASSPHRGNTEAFF.

The chain employs TRBV4-1 and TRBJ2-1, with 8 bases aligning to TRBD1. This CDR3 contains 15 residues. Germline lookup yields CDR1 MGHRA and CDR2 YSYEKL. V trimming: 0 bases; J trimming: 9 bases; junction bases outside the gene matches: 7. The CDR3 DNA follows: TGCGCCAGCAGCCAAGAGACAGGGGCCGTGAGTGAGCAGTTCTTC. This codes for CASSQETGAVSEQFF.

The rearrangement uses TRBV6-5 and TRBJ2-5; 10 bases are a match to TRBD1. The germline V gene has CDR1 MNHEY and CDR2 SVGAGI. The CDR3 loop spans 15 amino acids. Germline trimming cut 6 bases from V and 4 bases from J; bases unmatched to any gene: 8. CDR3 DNA sequence: TGTGCCAGCAGCCGAGGGACAGGGGATCGAGAGACCCAGTACTTC. Translating gives CASSRGTGDRETQYF.

This rearrangement joins TRBV30 to TRBJ2-7; 10 bases agree with TRBD2. CDR1 and CDR2 (germline): GTSNPN, SVGIG (reference sequence). The junction had 7 bases not matched to a gene; V was cut back by 5 bases and J by 3 bases. The CDR3 is 14 residues long. This CDR3 reads CAWEHASGSYEQYF. The CDR3 DNA sequence: TGTGCCTGGGAGCACGCTAGCGGGAGCTACGAGCAGTACTTC.

This chain links TRBV5-3 with TRBJ2-3; no definite D call. TRBV5-3 is an ORF, and what it does is uncertain. The length of the CDR3 is 12 residues. Trimming pared 1 base from V and 2 bases from J, leaving 2 bases between. The CDR3 loop reads CARSLYTDTQYF. The CDR3 nucleotides read TGTGCCAGAAGCTTGTACACAGATACGCAGTATTTT.

The chain couples TRBV29-1 to TRBJ1-1; 7 bases match TRBD1. CDR1 and CDR2 from the germline V gene are SQVTM and ANQGSEA. V was clipped by 8 bases and J by 1 base; unmatched bases: 10. The CDR3 totals 14 residues. CDR3 in amino acids: CSTSGGLANTEAFF. CDR3 coding DNA: TGCAGCACATCAGGGGGTCTAGCGAACACTGAAGCTTTCTTT.

The genes are TRBV18 and TRBJ2-5; D might be TRBD2 (6 bases). Germline V gene data show CDR1 as KGHSH and CDR2 as LQKENI. Trimming shortened V by 3 bases and J by 2 bases, and 13 bases separated the two germline ends. The length of the CDR3 is 15 residues. The DNA for the CDR3 is TGTGCCAGCTCACCCCCGGGACTTCTTCAAGAGACCCAGTACTTC. It codes for CASSPPGLLQETQYF.

V and J are TRBV10-2 and TRBJ2-1; the match to TRBD1 covers 11 bases. This CDR3 is 15 amino acids long. Germline lookup yields CDR1 WSHSY and CDR2 SAAADI. J gave up 7 bases and V 5 bases, and 7 bases lay outside the gene matches. CDR3: CASSWGQGGVNEQFF. CDR3 DNA sequence: TGCGCCAGCAGTTGGGGACAGGGGGGGGTAAATGAGCAGTTCTTC.

This chain joins TRBV25-1 and TRBJ1-5; 8 nucleotides line up with TRBD1. CDR1 and CDR2 from the germline V gene are MGHDK and SYGVNS. The V gene end was trimmed by 6 bases and the J gene end by 2 bases; junction bases not matched to a gene: 3. CDR3 length: 14 amino acids. The CDR3 spells CASSDRGGNQPQHF. CDR3 bases: TGTGCCAGCAGCGACAGGGGCGGCAATCAGCCCCAGCATTTT.

This clone came up once. The rearrangement links TRBV14 to TRBJ2-3; 7 bases line up with TRBD2. CDR3 size: 18 residues. J was trimmed by 1 base and V by 3 bases; bases with no gene match: 13. Per the germline V gene, CDR1 is SGHDN and CDR2 is FVKESK. The CDR3 loop reads CASSQSAPGGWGTDTQYF. Written as DNA, the CDR3 is TGTGCCAGCAGCCAGTCAGCTCCGGGAGGATGGGGCACAGATACGCAGTATTTT.

Worth noting for this clone: The sample holds other DNA sequences that translate to the same CDR3. The V gene is TRBV5-1, the J gene TRBJ2-3; D is possibly TRBD2 (6 bases). This CDR3 region has 14 residues. The germline V gene has CDR1 SGHRS and CDR2 YFSETQ. The V end lost 0 bases, the J end lost 2 bases, and 7 bases lay between the germline ends. CDR3 amino acids: CASSLGLDTDTQYF. CDR3 coding DNA: TGCGCCAGCAGCTTGGGACTAGACACAGATACGCAGTATTTT.

The CDR3 nucleotides are TGTGCCAGCAGCTTAGGGGACAGGGCCATCAATCAGCCCCAGCATTTT. Protein sequence: CASSLGDRAINQPQHF. V is TRBV7-9 and J is TRBJ1-5; 9 bases agree with TRBD1. The CDR3 has 16 amino acids. J gave up 3 bases and V 1 base, and 4 bases lay outside the gene matches. CDR1 is SEHNR, CDR2 FQNEAQ, per germline (reference sequence).

V usage is TRBV11-3 and J usage is TRBJ2-3, with TRBD1 matching over 9 bases. The CDR3 has 15 residues. The germline CDR1 and CDR2 sequences are SGHNT and YENEEA. Germline trimming cut 5 bases from V and 5 bases from J; bases unmatched to any gene: 8. The CDR3 sequence: CASSRMDRGIDTQYF. Here the CDR3 DNA reads TGTGCCAGCAGCCGCATGGACAGGGGCATAGATACGCAGTATTTT.

This chain joins TRBV7-2 and TRBJ2-3, with 9 bases identical to TRBD2. CDR1 and CDR2 (germline): SGHTA, FQGNSA. V lost 1 base, J lost 5 bases, and 7 bases stayed unmatched. This CDR3 is 16 amino acids long. The CDR3 loop is CASSLVGSGSGDTQYF. CDR3 nucleotides: TGTGCCAGCAGCTTAGTAGGTAGCGGGAGCGGAGATACGCAGTATTTT.

The chain recombines TRBV11-2 with TRBJ2-1; TRBD2 is a possible D gene (5 bases). The CDR3 runs 13 residues. Germline CDR1 is SGHAT and CDR2 is FQNNGV. V lost 5 bases to trimming and J lost 9 bases, with 14 bases between them. Written as DNA, the CDR3 is TGTGCCAGCAGCACAACTAGTCCCGGTGAGCAGTTCTTC. It translates to CASSTTSPGEQFF.